This paragraph reports one TCR beta chain. The antigen remains unidentified. This entry belongs to a study of T cell responses to AZD1222 COVID-19 vaccine. Trimming at V came to 4 bases and at J to 6 bases, leaving 9 bases not matched to a gene. Germline V gene sequence: CDR1 SGHAT, CDR2 FQNNGV. The CDR3 covers 16 residues. Study-wide results and caveats: CD4 TCRs associated with vaccination spanned spike, dominating at 160-218 and 743-854. Only a handful of AZD1222 recipients, several in all, had baseline seropositivity.

TCRdb's table, derived via immunoSEQ multiplex PCR, lists solely in-frame clones and lacks some. Altogether approximately 75,000 clones are present, 90% being singletons, with the ten largest covering approximately 1.4%. Pooled samples include second doses given at about 4 or 12 weeks. V usage is TRBV11-2 and J usage is TRBJ2-1; 10 bases are shared with TRBD2. Sequenced here: peripheral blood, sampled 28 days after the second AZD1222 dose. The TCR comes from an adult who received the AZD1222 COVID-19 vaccine. The CDR3 DNA reads as TGTGCCAGCAGCTCCCCGGCACTAGCGGGGATCAATGAGCAGTTCTTC. This encodes CASSSPALAGINEQFF.